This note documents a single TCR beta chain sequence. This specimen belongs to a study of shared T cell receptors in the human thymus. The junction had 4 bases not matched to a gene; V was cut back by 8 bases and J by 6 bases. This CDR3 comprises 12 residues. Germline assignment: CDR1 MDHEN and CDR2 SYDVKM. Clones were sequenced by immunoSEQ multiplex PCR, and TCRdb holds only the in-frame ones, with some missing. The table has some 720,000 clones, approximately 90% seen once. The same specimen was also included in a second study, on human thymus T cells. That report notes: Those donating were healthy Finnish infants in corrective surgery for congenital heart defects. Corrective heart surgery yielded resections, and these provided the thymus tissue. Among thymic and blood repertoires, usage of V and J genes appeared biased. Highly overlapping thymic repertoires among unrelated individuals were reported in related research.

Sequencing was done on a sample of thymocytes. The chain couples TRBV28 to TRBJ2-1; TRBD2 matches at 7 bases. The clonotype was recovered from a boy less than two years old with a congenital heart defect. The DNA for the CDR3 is TGTGCCAGCTCAGCGGGATCCAATGAGCAGTTCTTC. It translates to CASSAGSNEQFF.